This T cell receptor beta chain originates from a study of beta chain features in type 1 diabetes (dated 2018 in TCRdb). Study-wide context: Patients and healthy donors did not differ in mean age, gender distribution, total cell number or subset yield. Regulatory and stem cell-like memory subsets were isolated from only 8 patients and about eight healthy donors, whereas naive and central memory subsets came from all 28 donors. A total of under 120,000,000 sorted cells were examined across all samples, and RNA yield correlated strongly with the number of cells per subset. The study compared TCRB repertoires of sorted circulating CD4+ T cell subsets between recently diagnosed type 1 diabetes patients and matched healthy donors. What the work shows at the level of the full study, not this receptor alone: Type 1 diabetes patients showed a moderate but significant shortening of TCRB CDR3 length in all four CD4+ subsets. Because cDNA was sequenced instead of genomic DNA, activated cells with high expression could be over-represented, although the groups did not differ in activation or CD3 levels. The naive, central memory and regulatory TCRB repertoires appeared to resemble one another more closely among patients than among healthy donors. Patients with type 1 diabetes made fewer insertions and deleted more nucleotides at VDJ recombination sites, implying thymic rearrangement abnormalities. Only small numbers of individuals were included in the HLA sub-analyses, which left unresolved whether HLA type had any influence on TCRB rearrangement. Shorter templates might be favored by PCR, yet because patient and control samples were amplified and corrected together, any such skew would affect both groups equally.

The High Capacity cDNA Reverse Transcription Kit was used to reverse transcribe all of the isolated RNA, meaning that expressed TCRB transcripts were what got sequenced. Naive, central memory and regulatory T cell samples underwent deep immunoSEQ sequencing, averaging about 3.5 million total reads per sample. After sorted cells were lysed in RLT buffer, RNA was extracted with DNase-treated RNeasy Micro or Mini kits, with the choice depending on cell number. Each cell subset was processed separately to prevent cross-contamination, with patient and healthy donor samples processed together. The immunoSEQ multiplex PCR was used to amplify TCRB sequences from cDNA, generating 87-bp fragments that spanned the CDR3 region. Sequencing of the amplicons was performed on the Illumina HiSeq platform. In the authors' own workflow: Synthetic template baselines were used to correct PCR bias computationally, reads within Hamming distance 2 were collapsed together, and singletons that could not be merged were discarded. Reads were aligned to IMGT to assign V, D and J genes, CDR3 length, and insertions or deletions at six rearrangement sites. Within each subset, clonotype counts were normalized to sorted cell number, and only after that were true diversity and Gini coefficients computed with the tcR R package. The overlap coefficient, calculated on TCRB nucleotide sequences, was used to quantify repertoire sharing. Out-of-frame TCRB sequences from naive cells were analyzed as a proxy for the pre-selection repertoire. TCRdb re-hosts the immuneACCESS table, in-frame sequences only. Its copies lack some clones; in the studies checked, an unresolved V gene accounts for under half of them, and the cause for the rest is not known. The DNA gave D and trimming, while V, J and clone size come from that table. The sample data list 250,000 or so clones, and more than 65% of these were observed just once. The ten most abundant clones make up approximately 0.053% of the sample.

The table lists this clone with a count of one. The antigen it recognizes is unknown. No much larger clone is present one base from it, and per-base qualities are unavailable. Each donor gave one peripheral blood draw, roughly 0.12 L on average, collected into heparinised tubes. A BD FACSAria II and a panel including CD45RO, CCR7, CD25, CD127, CD95 and CD27 were used to sort naive, central memory, regulatory and stem cell-like memory CD4+ T cells. A purity above 95% was achieved for all sorted populations. PBMCs were isolated right away by Lymphoprep density gradient centrifugation and were stained directly, without culture. So that batch effects would be minimized, each experiment stained and sorted samples in pairs, pairing one healthy donor with one patient. There are 14 amino acids in the CDR3, from cysteine to phenylalanine inclusive. Only the CDR3 DNA stays, 42 bases, in frame from base 1. Taken from the germline V gene, the CDR1 and CDR2 loops are SQVTM and ANQGSEA. The V and J ends are trimmed by 2 bases and 8 bases, leaving 15 bases between them.

This TCR was sampled from a man aged 30 to 45 in good health. This chain joins TRBV29-1 to TRBJ1-4; there is no confident call for the D gene. Material: naive CD4+ T cells from blood. According to the study, the label for this sample's cell subset or site signals: true naive CD4+ T cells. This receptor carries the CDR3 CSVEIRHTREKLFF. The nucleotide sequence reads as follows: TGCAGCGTTGAAATTCGTCATACCCGAGAAAAACTGTTTTTT.